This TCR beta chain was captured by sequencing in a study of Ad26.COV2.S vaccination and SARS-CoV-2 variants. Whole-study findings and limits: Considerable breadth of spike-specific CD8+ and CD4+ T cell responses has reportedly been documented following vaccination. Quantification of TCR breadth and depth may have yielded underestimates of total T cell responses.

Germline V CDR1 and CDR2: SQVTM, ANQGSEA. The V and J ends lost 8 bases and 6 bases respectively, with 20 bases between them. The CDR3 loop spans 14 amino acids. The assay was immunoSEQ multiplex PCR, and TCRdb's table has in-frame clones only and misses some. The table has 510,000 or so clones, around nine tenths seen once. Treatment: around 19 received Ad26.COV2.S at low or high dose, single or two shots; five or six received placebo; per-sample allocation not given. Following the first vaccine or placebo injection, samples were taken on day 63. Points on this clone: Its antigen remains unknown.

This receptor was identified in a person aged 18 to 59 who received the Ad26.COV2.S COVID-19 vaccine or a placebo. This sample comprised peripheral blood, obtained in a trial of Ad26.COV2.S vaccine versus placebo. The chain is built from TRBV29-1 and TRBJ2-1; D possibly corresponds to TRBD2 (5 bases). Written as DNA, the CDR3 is TGCAGCTCTTACGCTTTGGACCGGGGCAATGAGCAGTTCTTC. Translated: CSSYALDRGNEQFF.